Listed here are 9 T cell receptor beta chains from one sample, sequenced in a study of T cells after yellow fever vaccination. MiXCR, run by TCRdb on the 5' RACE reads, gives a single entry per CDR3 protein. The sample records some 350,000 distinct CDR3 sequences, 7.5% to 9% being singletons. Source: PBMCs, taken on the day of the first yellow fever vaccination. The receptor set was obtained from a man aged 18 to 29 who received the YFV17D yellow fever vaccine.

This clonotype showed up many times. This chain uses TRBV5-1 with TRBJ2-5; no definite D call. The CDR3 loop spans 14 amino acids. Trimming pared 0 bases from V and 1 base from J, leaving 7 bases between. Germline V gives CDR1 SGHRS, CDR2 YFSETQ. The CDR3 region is CASSLGRLQETQYF. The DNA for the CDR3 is TGCGCCAGCAGCTTGGGCAGACTCCAAGAGACCCAGTACTTC.

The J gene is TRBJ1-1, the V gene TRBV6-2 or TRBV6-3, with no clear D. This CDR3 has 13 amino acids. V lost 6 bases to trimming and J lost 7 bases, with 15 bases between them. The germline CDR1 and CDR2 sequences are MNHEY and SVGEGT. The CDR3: CASRDGGIIEAFF. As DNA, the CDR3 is TGTGCCAGCAGGGACGGTGGAATCATTGAAGCTTTCTTT.

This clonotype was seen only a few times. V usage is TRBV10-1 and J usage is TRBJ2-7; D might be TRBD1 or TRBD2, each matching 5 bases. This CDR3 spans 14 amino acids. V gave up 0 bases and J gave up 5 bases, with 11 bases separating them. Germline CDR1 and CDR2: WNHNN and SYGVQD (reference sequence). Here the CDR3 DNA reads TGCGCCAGCAGTGAGTCGGGGACGATGAACGAGCAGTACTTC. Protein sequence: CASSESGTMNEQYF.

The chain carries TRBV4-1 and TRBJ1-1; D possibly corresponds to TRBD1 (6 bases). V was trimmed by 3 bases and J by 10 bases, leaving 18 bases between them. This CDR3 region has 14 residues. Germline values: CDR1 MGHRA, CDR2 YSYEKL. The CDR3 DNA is TGCGCCAGCAGCCAGCAAGGTTTGTCACAGGGAGCTTTCTTT. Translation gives CASSQQGLSQGAFF.

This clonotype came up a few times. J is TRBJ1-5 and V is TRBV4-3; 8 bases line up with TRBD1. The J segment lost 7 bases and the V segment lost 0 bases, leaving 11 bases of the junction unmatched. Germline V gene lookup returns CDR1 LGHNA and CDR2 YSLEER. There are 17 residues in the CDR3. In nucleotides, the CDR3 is TGCGCCAGCAGCCAAGAAAGGGCAGGGGGCTTGGACCAGCCCCAGCATTTT. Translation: CASSQERAGGLDQPQHF.

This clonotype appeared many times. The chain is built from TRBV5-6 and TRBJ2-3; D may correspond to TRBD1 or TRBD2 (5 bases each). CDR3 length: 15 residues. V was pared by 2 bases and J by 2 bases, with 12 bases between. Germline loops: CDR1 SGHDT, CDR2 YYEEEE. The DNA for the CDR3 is TGTGCCAGCAGCTTTGGAGCAGGGACCACAGATACGCAGTATTTT. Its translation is CASSFGAGTTDTQYF.

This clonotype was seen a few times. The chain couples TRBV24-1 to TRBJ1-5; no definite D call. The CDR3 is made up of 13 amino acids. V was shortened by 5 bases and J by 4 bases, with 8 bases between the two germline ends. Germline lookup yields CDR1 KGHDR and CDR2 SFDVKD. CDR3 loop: CATSARGNQPQHF. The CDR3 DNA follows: TGTGCCACCAGTGCTAGAGGAAATCAGCCCCAGCATTTT.

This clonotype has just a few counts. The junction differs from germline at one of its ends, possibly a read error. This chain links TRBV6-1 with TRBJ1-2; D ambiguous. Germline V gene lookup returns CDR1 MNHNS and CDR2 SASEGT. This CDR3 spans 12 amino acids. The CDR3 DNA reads TGTGCCAGCAGTCAAGCGGCCCGCGGCTACACCTTC. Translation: CASSQAARGYTF.

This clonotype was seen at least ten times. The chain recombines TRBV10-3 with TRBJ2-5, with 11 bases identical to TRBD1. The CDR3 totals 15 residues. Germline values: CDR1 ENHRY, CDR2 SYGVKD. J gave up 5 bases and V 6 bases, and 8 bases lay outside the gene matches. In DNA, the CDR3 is TGTGCCATCAGAGGGACAGGGGGACAAGGGGAGACCCAGTACTTC. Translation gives CAIRGTGGQGETQYF.